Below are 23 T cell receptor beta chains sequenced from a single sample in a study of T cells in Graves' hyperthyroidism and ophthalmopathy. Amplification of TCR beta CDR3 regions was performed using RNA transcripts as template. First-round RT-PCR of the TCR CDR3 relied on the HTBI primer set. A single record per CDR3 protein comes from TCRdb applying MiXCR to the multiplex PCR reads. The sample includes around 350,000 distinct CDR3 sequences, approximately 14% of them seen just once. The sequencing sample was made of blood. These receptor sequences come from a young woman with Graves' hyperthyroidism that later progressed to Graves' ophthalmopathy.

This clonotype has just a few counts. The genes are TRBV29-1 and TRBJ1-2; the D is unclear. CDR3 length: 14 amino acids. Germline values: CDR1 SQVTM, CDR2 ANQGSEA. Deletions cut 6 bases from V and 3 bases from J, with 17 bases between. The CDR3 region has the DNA TGCAGCGTAGGGATGCGGGCCTGGGACTATGGCTACACCTTC. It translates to CSVGMRAWDYGYTF.

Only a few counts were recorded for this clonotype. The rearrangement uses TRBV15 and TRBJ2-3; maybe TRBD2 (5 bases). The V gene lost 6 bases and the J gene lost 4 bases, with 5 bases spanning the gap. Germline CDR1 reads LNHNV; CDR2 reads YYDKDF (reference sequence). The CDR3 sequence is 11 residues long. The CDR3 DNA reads TGTGCCACCAGGGAGGCAGATACGCAGTATTTT. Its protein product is CATREADTQYF.

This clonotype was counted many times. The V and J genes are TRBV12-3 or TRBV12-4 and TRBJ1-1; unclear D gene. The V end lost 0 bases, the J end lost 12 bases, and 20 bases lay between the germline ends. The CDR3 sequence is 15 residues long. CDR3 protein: CASSLANRIDRATFF. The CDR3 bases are TGTGCCAGCAGTTTAGCGAATAGGATTGATCGTGCGACTTTCTTT.

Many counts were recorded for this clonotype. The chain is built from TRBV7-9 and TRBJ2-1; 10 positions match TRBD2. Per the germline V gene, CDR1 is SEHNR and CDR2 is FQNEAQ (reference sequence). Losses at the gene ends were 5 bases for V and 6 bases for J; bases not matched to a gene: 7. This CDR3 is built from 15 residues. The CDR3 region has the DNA TGTGCCAGCAGCCTTCTAGCGGGAGTCAGCAATGAGCAGTTCTTC. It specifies CASSLLAGVSNEQFF.

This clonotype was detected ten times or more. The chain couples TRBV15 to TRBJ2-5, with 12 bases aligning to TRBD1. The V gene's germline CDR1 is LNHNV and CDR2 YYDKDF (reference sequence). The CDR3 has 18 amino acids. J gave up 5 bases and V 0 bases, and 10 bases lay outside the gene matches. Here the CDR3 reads CATSRDLGDRGLWETQYF. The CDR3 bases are TGTGCCACCAGCAGAGATCTAGGGGACAGGGGGCTTTGGGAGACCCAGTACTTC.

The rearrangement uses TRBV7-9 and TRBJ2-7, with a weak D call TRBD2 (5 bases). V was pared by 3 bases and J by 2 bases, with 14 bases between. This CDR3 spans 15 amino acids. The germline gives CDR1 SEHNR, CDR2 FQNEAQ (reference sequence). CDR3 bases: TGTGCCAGCAGCTTTGGGGTCCCCGGGACCTACGAGCAGTACTTC. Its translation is CASSFGVPGTYEQYF.

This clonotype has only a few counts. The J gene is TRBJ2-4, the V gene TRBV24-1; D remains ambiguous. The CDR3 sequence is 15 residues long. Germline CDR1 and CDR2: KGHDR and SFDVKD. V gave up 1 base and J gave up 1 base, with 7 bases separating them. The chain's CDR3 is CATSDLRVAKNIQYF. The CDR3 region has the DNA TGTGCCACCAGTGATTTAAGGGTTGCCAAAAACATTCAGTACTTC.

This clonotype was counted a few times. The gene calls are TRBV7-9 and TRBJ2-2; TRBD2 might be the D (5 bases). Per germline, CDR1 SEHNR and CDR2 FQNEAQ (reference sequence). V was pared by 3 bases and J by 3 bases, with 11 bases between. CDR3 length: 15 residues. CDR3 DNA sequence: TGTGCCAGCAGCTTCGACGGGATCGACACCGGGGAGCTGTTTTTT. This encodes CASSFDGIDTGELFF.

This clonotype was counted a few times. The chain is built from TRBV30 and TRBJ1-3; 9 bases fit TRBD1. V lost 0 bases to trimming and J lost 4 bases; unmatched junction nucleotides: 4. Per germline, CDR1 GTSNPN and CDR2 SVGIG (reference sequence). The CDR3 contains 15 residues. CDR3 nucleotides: TGTGCCTGGAGTGTACAGGGGGCGCGAGGAAACACCATATATTTT. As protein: CAWSVQGARGNTIYF.

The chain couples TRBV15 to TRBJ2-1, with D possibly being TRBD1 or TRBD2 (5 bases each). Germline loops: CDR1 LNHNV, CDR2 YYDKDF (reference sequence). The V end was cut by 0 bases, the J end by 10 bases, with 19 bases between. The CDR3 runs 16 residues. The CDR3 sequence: CATSRDLGTVFYEQFF. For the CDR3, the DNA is TGTGCCACCAGCAGAGATCTCGGGACGGTTTTTTACGAGCAGTTCTTC.

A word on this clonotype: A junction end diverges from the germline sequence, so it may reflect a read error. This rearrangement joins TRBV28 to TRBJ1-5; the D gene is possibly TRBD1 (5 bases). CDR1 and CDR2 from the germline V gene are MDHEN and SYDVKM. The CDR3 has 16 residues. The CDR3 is CASSLFTGRRNQPQHF. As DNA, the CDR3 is TGTGCCAGCAGTTTATTTACAGGACGTAGAAATCAGCCCCAACATTTT. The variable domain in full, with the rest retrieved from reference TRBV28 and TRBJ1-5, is DVKVTQSSRYLVKRTGEKVFLECVQDMDHENMFWYRQDPGLGLRLIYFSYDVKMKEKGDIPEGYSVSREKKERFSLILESASTNQTSMYLCASSLFTGRRNQPQHFGDGTRLSIL.

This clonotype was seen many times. CDR3 DNA: TGTGCCAGTACCACGGGACAGGGGCTTGGGAGCAATCAGCCCCAGCATTTT. It specifies CASTTGQGLGSNQPQHF. The chain links TRBV28 to TRBJ1-5, with 10 bases lining up with TRBD1. The V gene's germline CDR1 is MDHEN and CDR2 SYDVKM. The CDR3 spans 17 residues. After removal of 9 bases from V and 1 base from J, the junction contained 12 bases not matched to a gene. The full variable domain, in which reference TRBV28 and TRBJ1-5 provide the parts outside the CDR3, is DVKVTQSSRYLVKRTGEKVFLECVQDMDHENMFWYRQDPGLGLRLIYFSYDVKMKEKGDIPEGYSVSREKKERFSLILESASTNQTSMYLCASTTGQGLGSNQPQHFGDGTRLSIL.

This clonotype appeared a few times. CDR3 protein: CASSQETGVYGYTF. CDR3 DNA: TGCGCCAGCAGCCAGGAGACAGGGGTCTATGGCTACACCTTC. The gene calls are TRBV4-3 and TRBJ1-2; 8 nucleotides match TRBD1. Losses at the gene ends were 3 bases for V and 4 bases for J; bases not matched to a gene: 4. The germline V gene has CDR1 LGHNA and CDR2 YSLEER. The length of the CDR3 is 14 residues.

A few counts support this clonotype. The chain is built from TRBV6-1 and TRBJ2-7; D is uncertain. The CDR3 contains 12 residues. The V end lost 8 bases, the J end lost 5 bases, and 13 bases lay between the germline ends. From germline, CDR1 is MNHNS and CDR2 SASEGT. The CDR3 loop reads CASVKERNEQYF. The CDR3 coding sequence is TGTGCCAGCGTAAAGGAAAGGAACGAGCAGTACTTC.

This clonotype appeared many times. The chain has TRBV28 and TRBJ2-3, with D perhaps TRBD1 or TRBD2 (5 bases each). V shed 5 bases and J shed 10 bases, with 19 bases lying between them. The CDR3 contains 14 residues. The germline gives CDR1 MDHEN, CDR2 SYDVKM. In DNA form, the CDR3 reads TGTGCCAGCAGTCACCAGGGAGTGCGGGTTTCGCAGTATTTT. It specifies CASSHQGVRVSQYF.

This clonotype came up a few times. The CDR3 DNA is TGTGCCAGCATGGGGAGCAACTATGGCTACACCTTC. Translation: CASMGSNYGYTF. The chain carries TRBV27 and TRBJ1-2; D remains ambiguous. V lost 7 bases, J lost 2 bases, and 8 bases lay in between. Germline V lookup: CDR1 MNHEY, CDR2 SMNVEV (reference sequence). This CDR3 region has 12 residues.

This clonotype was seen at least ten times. Here the CDR3 DNA reads TGCGCCAGCAGCCAAGAGTTAGGGCTCTACACTGAAGCTTTCTTT. This encodes CASSQELGLYTEAFF. The chain links TRBV4-3 to TRBJ1-1; D is unresolved. V lost 0 bases, J lost 3 bases, and 11 bases lay in between. This CDR3 has 15 residues. Per germline, CDR1 LGHNA and CDR2 YSLEER.

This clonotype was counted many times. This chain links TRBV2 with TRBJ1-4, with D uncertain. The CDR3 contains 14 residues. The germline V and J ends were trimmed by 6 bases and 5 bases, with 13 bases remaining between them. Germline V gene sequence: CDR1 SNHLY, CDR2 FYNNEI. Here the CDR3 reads CASRQTDRNEKLFF. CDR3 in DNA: TGTGCCAGCAGGCAAACAGACCGAAATGAAAAACTGTTTTTT.

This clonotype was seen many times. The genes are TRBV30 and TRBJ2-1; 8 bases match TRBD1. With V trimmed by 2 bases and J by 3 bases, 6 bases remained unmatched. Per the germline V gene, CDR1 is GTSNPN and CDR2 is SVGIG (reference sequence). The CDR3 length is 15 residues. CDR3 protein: CAWSHKGQDYNEQFF. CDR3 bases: TGTGCCTGGAGTCACAAGGGACAGGACTACAATGAGCAGTTCTTC.

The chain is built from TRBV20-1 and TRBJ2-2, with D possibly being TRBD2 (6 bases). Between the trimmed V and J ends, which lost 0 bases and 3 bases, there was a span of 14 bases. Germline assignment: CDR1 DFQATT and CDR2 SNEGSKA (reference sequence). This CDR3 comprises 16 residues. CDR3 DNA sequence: TGCAGTGCTAGAGACCTTGACGGGAGCTACACCGGGGAGCTGTTTTTT. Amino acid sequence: CSARDLDGSYTGELFF.

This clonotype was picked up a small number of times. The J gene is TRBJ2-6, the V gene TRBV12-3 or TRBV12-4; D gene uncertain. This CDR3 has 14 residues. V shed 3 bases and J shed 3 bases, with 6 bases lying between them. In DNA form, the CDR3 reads TGTGCCAGCAGTTTTCCGGGTGGGGCCAACGTCCTGACTTTC. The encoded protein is CASSFPGGANVLTF.

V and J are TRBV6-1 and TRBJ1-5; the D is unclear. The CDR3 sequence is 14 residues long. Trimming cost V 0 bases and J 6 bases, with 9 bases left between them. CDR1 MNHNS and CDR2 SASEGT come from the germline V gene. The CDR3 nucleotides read TGTGCCAGCAGTGAAGCAGAGGGTATTCAGCCCCAGCATTTT. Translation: CASSEAEGIQPQHF.

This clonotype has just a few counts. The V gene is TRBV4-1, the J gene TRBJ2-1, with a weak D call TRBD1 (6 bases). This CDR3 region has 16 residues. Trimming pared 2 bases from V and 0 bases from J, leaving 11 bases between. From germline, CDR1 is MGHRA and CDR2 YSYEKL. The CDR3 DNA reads TGCGCCAGCAGCCAACCAGGGGAGTTCTCCTACAATGAGCAGTTCTTC. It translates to CASSQPGEFSYNEQFF.